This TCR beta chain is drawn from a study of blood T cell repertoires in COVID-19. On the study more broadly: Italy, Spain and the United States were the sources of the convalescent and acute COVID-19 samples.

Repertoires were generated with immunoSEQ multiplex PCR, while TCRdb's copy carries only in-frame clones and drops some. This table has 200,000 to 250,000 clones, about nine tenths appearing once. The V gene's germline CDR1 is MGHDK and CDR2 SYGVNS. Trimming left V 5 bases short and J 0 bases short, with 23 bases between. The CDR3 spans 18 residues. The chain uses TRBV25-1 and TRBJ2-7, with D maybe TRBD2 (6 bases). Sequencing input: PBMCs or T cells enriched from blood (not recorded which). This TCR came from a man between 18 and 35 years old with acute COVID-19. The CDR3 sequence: CASSNTKRAPGGSYEQYF. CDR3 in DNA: TGTGCCAGCAGTAACACGAAGCGGGCTCCCGGGGGCTCCTACGAGCAGTACTTC.